Below are 5 T cell receptor beta chains sequenced from a single sample in a study of T cells after posttransplantation cyclophosphamide. A marrow graft followed busulfan-fludarabine conditioning, with cyclophosphamide on days +3 and +4. Sequenced by immunoSEQ multiplex PCR; TCRdb stores in-frame clones only, minus some. The profile covers some 11,000 clones, none occurring a single time. The sequencing used PBMCs, collected after allogeneic stem cell transplant with posttransplant cyclophosphamide. The origin of the receptors is a female patient between 35 and 55 years old who received an allogeneic stem cell transplant from a related donor, was CMV-positive, and had no GVHD. Some T cells may have come from the graft donor.

This clone occurred many times. The chain combines TRBV2 with TRBJ1-1, with 8 bases identical to TRBD1. Germline CDR1 reads SNHLY; CDR2 reads FYNNEI. The CDR3 totals 17 residues. J was trimmed by 4 bases and V by 2 bases; bases with no gene match: 12. The CDR3 sequence is CASSERPPGGWGTEAFF. In nucleotides, the CDR3 is TGTGCCAGCAGTGAACGTCCTCCAGGGGGCTGGGGCACTGAAGCTTTCTTT.

This clone has a count of ten or more. The J gene is TRBJ1-5, the V gene TRBV7-9; 7 bases line up with TRBD1. Germline V gene sequence: CDR1 SEHNR, CDR2 FQNEAQ (reference sequence). The junction had 6 bases not matched to a gene; V was cut back by 1 base and J by 6 bases. CDR3 length equals 15 residues. CDR3 coding DNA: TGTGCCAGCAGCTTAGGACAGGGCAGAAGTCAGCCCCAGCATTTT. Its protein product is CASSLGQGRSQPQHF.

This clone was seen at least ten times. The chain uses TRBV6-6 and TRBJ1-5; 9 bases are a match to TRBD1. Germline V gives CDR1 MNHNY, CDR2 SVGAGI (reference sequence). CDR3 length equals 15 residues. The junction had 9 bases not matched to a gene; V was cut back by 5 bases and J by 7 bases. CDR3 coding DNA: TGTGCCAGCAGTCCACAGGGGGCGCGAGGCCAGCCCCAGCATTTT. Its translation: CASSPQGARGQPQHF.

This clone was seen many times. The J gene is TRBJ2-7, the V gene TRBV30; D is perhaps TRBD2 (6 bases). The germline gives CDR1 GTSNPN, CDR2 SVGIG (reference sequence). Deletions cut 2 bases from V and 6 bases from J, with 8 bases between. CDR3 length equals 11 residues. The CDR3 DNA sequence: TGTGCCTGGAGTCTCGGGGGCGAGCAGTACTTC. This encodes CAWSLGGEQYF. Together with reference TRBV30 and TRBJ2-7, the CDR3 gives the full variable domain: SQTIHQWPATLVQPVGSPLSLECTVEGTSNPNLYWYRQAAGRGLQLLFYSVGIGQISSEVPQNLSASRPQDRQFILSSKKLLLSDSGFYLCAWSLGGEQYFGPGTRLTVT.

There are many counts of this clone. The chain recombines TRBV12-5 with TRBJ2-2; the D is unclear. Trimming removed 3 bases from V and 6 bases from J, with 17 bases in between. This CDR3 has 16 amino acids. Germline V lookup: CDR1 LGHNT, CDR2 FRNRAP. The CDR3 coding sequence is TGTGCTAGTGGTTTCGAACGAGAGGATTACGCCGGGGAGCTGTTTTTT. Protein product: CASGFEREDYAGELFF.